The sequence of this TCR beta chain was determined in a study of T cells after yellow fever vaccination. CDR3 size: 15 residues. Germline assignment: CDR1 MNHNS and CDR2 SASEGT. The J segment lost 6 bases and the V segment lost 0 bases, leaving 7 bases of the junction unmatched. Concerning this clonotype itself: What it recognizes is unknown.

Study conclusions and caveats: The secondary response showed a weaker magnitude and a faster peak, day 5 versus 15. Overall, a small share of clonotypes was seen in both CD4 and CD8 compartments.

One entry per CDR3 protein, called by TCRdb with MiXCR from the 5' RACE reads. The sample includes hundreds of thousands of distinct CDR3 sequences, 6.2% of them seen just once. The sequenced sample was PBMCs, obtained 5 days after the yellow fever booster vaccination. This receptor was obtained from a young man who received the YFV17D yellow fever vaccine. This rearrangement joins TRBV6-1 to TRBJ1-2; TRBD1 matches at 7 bases. The CDR3 loop reads CASSEATGTQNGYTF. The DNA of the CDR3 is TGTGCCAGCAGTGAAGCGACAGGGACTCAGAATGGCTACACCTTC.